This T cell receptor (beta chain) came from a study of cytomegalovirus exposure and HLA in healthy donors. General study points: Some highly shared sequence variants likely arose as a pipeline artifact.

V was trimmed by 8 bases and J by 0 bases, leaving 7 bases between them. This CDR3 has 12 amino acids. CDR1 and CDR2 (germline): MGHRA, YSYEKL. The study ran its PCR with 60 Vbeta and 13 Jbeta primers. Method: immunoSEQ multiplex PCR; TCRdb's copy keeps in-frame clones and lacks some. This sample has 50,000 to 70,000 clones; around four fifths occur once, and the top ten carry about 2.9%. Worth noting for this clone: Its antigen is not identified.

Nominal health characterized the donors when sampled, though unrecorded immune exposures were likely. The rearrangement links TRBV4-1 to TRBJ1-1; D not resolved. The TCR comes from a girl aged 10 to 17 in good health and CMV-seropositive. The sequencing sample was made of PBMCs. The CDR3 sequence: CASGRMNTEAFF. The CDR3 DNA sequence: TGCGCCAGCGGCAGGATGAACACTGAAGCTTTCTTT.